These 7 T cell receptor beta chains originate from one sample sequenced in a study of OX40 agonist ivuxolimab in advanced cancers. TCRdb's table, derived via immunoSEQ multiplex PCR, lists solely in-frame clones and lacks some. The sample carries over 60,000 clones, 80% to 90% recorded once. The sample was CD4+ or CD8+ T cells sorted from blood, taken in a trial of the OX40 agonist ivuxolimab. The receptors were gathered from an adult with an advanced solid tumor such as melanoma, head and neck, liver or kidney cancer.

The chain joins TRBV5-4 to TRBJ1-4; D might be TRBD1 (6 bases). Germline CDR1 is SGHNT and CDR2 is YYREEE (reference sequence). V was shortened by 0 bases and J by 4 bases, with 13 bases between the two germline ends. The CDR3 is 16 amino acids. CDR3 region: CASSLDPQGFNEKLFF. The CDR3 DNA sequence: TGTGCCAGCAGCTTGGATCCACAGGGCTTTAATGAAAAACTGTTTTTT.

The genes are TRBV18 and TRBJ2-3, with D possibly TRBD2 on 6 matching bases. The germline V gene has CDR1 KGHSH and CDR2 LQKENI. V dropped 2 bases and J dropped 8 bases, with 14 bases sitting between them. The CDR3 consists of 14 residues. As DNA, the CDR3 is TGTGCCAGCTCACCAGGCAGTGGAGGGTCTACGCAGTATTTT. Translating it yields CASSPGSGGSTQYF. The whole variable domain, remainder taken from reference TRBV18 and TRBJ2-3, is NAGVMQNPRHLVRRRGQEARLRCSPMKGHSHVYWYRQLPEEGLKFMVYLQKENIIDESGMPKERFSAEFPKEGPSILRIQQVVRGDSAAYFCASSPGSGGSTQYFGPGTRLTVL.

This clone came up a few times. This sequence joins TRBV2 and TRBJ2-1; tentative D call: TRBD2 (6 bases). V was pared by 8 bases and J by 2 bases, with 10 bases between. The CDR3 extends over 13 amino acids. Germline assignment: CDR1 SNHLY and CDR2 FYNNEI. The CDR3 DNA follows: TGTGCCAGCCAGTGGACTACCTACAATGAGCAGTTCTTC. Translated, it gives CASQWTTYNEQFF.

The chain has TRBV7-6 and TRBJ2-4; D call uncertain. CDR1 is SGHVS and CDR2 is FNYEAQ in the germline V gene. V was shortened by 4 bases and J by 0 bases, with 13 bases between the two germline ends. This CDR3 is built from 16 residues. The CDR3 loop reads CASSSLPSIAKNIQYF. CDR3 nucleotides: TGTGCCAGCAGCTCCCTCCCATCGATAGCCAAAAACATTCAGTACTTC.

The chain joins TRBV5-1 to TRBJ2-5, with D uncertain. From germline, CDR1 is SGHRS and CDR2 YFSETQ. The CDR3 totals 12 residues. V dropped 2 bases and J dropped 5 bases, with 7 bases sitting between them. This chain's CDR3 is CASSLLGETQYF. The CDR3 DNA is TGCGCCAGCAGCTTACTGGGGGAGACCCAGTACTTC.

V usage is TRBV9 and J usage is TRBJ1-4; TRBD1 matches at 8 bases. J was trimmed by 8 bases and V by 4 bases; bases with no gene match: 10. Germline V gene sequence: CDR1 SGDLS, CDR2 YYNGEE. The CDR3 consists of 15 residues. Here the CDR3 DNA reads TGTGCCAGCAGCCCCCAGGGGGCTGTAGGGGAAAAACTGTTTTTT. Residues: CASSPQGAVGEKLFF.

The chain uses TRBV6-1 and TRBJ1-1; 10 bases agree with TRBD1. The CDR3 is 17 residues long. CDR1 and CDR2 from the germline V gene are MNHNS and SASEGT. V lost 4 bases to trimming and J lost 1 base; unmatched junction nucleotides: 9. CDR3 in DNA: TGTGCCAGCAGTGGAAGACAGGGGGCAATGACGAACACTGAAGCTTTCTTT. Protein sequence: CASSGRQGAMTNTEAFF.